This passage covers 9 T cell receptor beta chains from one sample sequenced in a study of T cells after yellow fever vaccination. TCRdb reanalysed the 5' RACE reads using MiXCR and keeps one entry per CDR3 protein. The data contain around 120,000 distinct CDR3 sequences, around 7.2% of them singletons. The specimen was CD4+ T cells sorted from PBMCs, collected approximately 40 days after the first yellow fever vaccination. Every receptor here comes from a man between 18 and 29 years old who received the YFV17D yellow fever vaccine.

The table lists this clonotype with many counts. The J gene is TRBJ2-1, the V gene TRBV24-1; 9 nucleotides agree with TRBD2. Looked up from germline, CDR1 is KGHDR and CDR2 is SFDVKD. The CDR3 extends over 13 amino acids. Trimming removed 3 bases from V and 12 bases from J; junction bases left unmatched: 5. The CDR3 here is CATSDLGTSRQFF. The DNA of the CDR3 is TGTGCCACCAGTGATCTAGGGACTAGCAGGCAGTTCTTC.

The table lists this clonotype with many counts. This chain joins TRBV5-1 and TRBJ1-4, with 7 bases fitting TRBD1. The CDR3 is 15 residues long. Per germline, CDR1 SGHRS and CDR2 YFSETQ. V was pared by 4 bases and J by 12 bases, with 15 bases of the junction left unmatched. This CDR3 reads CASSPQGQLNEELFF. The DNA for the CDR3 is TGCGCCAGCAGCCCACAGGGACAGTTGAACGAGGAACTGTTTTTT.

This clonotype was observed many times. DNA for the CDR3: TGTGCCAGCAGCTTACAGGGGATTAATGTCTACGAGCAGTACTTC. The encoded protein is CASSLQGINVYEQYF. The rearrangement joins TRBV7-9 to TRBJ2-7; possibly TRBD1 for D (6 bases). V was shortened by 2 bases and J by 3 bases, with 14 bases between the two germline ends. The CDR3 is made up of 15 amino acids. Per germline, CDR1 SEHNR and CDR2 FQNEAQ (reference sequence).

The chain uses TRBV7-2 and TRBJ1-1; D call uncertain. Trimming took 1 base from V and 1 from J, leaving 4 bases between them. Germline assignment: CDR1 SGHTA and CDR2 FQGNSA. This CDR3 comprises 13 residues. The CDR3 here is CASSLVTNTEAFF. For the CDR3, the DNA is TGTGCCAGCAGCTTAGTTACGAACACTGAAGCTTTCTTT.

The chain is built from TRBV20-1 and TRBJ2-5; D gene uncertain. Germline V CDR1 and CDR2: DFQATT, SNEGSKA (reference sequence). The CDR3 contains 14 residues. The germline V and J ends were trimmed by 5 bases and 5 bases, with 18 bases remaining between them. CDR3 sequence reads: CSAASSAWRETQYF. CDR3 nucleotides: TGCAGTGCTGCCTCTTCTGCTTGGCGGGAGACCCAGTACTTC.

The table lists this clonotype with many counts. The junction departs from germline at one end; a sequencing error may be responsible. The chain employs TRBV10-3 and TRBJ2-4, with D possibly matching TRBD1 (6 bases). Germline V gene sequence: CDR1 ENHRY, CDR2 SYGVKD. This CDR3 has 12 residues. Here the CDR3 DNA reads TGTGCCATCTTATCCCAGGACAGAAAGGTAGCCTTC. As protein: CAILSQDRKVAF.

Ten or more counts support this clonotype. CDR3: CASRLAGGLREQYF. CDR3 nucleotides: TGTGCCAGCAGGCTAGCGGGGGGCCTCCGCGAGCAGTACTTC. The chain uses TRBV3-1 and TRBJ2-7, with 11 positions matching TRBD2. CDR1 is LGHDT and CDR2 is YNNKEL in the germline V gene (reference sequence). V was clipped by 6 bases and J by 6 bases; unmatched bases: 7. This CDR3 has 14 amino acids.

V is TRBV7-2 and J is TRBJ2-2, with a possible D match to TRBD2 (5 bases). Per the germline V gene, CDR1 is SGHTA and CDR2 is FQGNSA. The ends were cut back, 4 bases at V and 8 bases at J, with 14 bases in the middle. CDR3 length: 14 residues. The CDR3 nucleotides read TGTGCCAGCAGCTCACGACGTGGGAGAGGGGAGCTGTTTTTT. Amino acid sequence: CASSSRRGRGELFF.

This clonotype was recorded many times. This chain links TRBV7-9 with TRBJ1-1; 10 bases align to TRBD1. The CDR3 length is 17 residues. Germline V gives CDR1 SEHNR, CDR2 FQNEAQ (reference sequence). J was trimmed by 2 bases and V by 1 base; bases with no gene match: 7. CDR3 residues: CASSLVGQGGINTEAFF. The CDR3 DNA reads as TGTGCCAGCAGCTTAGTCGGACAGGGGGGAATAAACACTGAAGCTTTCTTT.